One sample yielded the 28 T cell receptor beta chains listed below, sequenced in a study of human T cells and chemical hapten exposure. One entry per CDR3 protein, called by TCRdb with MiXCR from the RACE reads. Of some 60,000 distinct CDR3 sequences detected, around 12% appear once; the ten largest clones hold around 2.4%. Time point given: patch test 3, about 24 weeks after DPC sensitization. The sample's treatment: therapeutic diphenylcyclopropenone sensitization with weekly scalp DPC. The sequences come from whole blood, collected in connection with sensitization to the hapten diphenylcyclopropenone (DPC). The receptors here all came from a man aged 25 to 45 with alopecia areata. Some clones in this sample may be carry-over from other donors' samples.

The chain has TRBV9 and TRBJ2-1; no clear D. The V end was cut by 3 bases, the J end by 0 bases, with 10 bases between. The CDR3 sequence is 15 residues long. CDR1 and CDR2 (germline): SGDLS, YYNGEE. CDR3 DNA: TGTGCCAGCAGCGCCCCGGAAAGCTCCTACAATGAGCAGTTCTTC. It yields the protein CASSAPESSYNEQFF. Supplemented by reference TRBV9 and TRBJ2-1, the full variable domain reads DSGVTQTPKHLITATGQRVTLRCSPRSGDLSVYWYQQSLDQGLQFLIQYYNGEERAKGNILERFSAQQFPDLHSELNLSSLELGDSALYFCASSAPESSYNEQFFGPGTRLTVL.

As to this clonotype: A much larger clone is a single base away; this may be a read error. The genes are TRBV2 and TRBJ2-3; no clear D. The CDR3 runs to 14 residues. Germline values: CDR1 SNHLY, CDR2 FYNNEI. The CDR3 DNA is TGTGCCAGCAGTGATAGCTCCATCACAGATATGCAGTATTTT. Translating gives CASSDSSITDMQYF. The full variable domain, rest sourced from reference TRBV2 and TRBJ2-3, is EPEVTQTPSHQVTQMGQEVILRCVPISNHLYFYWYRQILGQKVEFLVSFYNNEISEKSEIFDDQFSVERPDGSNFTLKIRSTKLEDSAMYFCASSDSSITDMQYFGPGTRLTVL.

The V call is TRBV11-1, the J call TRBJ2-3, with 9 bases identical to TRBD1. CDR1 is SGHAT, CDR2 FQDESV, per germline (reference sequence). V dropped 5 bases and J dropped 5; count of bases not matched to a gene: 8. The CDR3 runs to 15 residues. In DNA form, the CDR3 reads TGTGCCAGCAGCGAGGGACAGGGTCGAAAAGATACGCAGTATTTT. Protein product: CASSEGQGRKDTQYF.

The CDR3 DNA reads TGCAGTGCTCCCCCCGGACAGGGGGCGCTTGGTCAGCCCCAGCATTTT. Its translation is CSAPPGQGALGQPQHF. This chain uses TRBV20-1 with TRBJ1-5; 11 bases map to TRBD1. Looked up from germline, CDR1 is DFQATT and CDR2 is SNEGSKA (reference sequence). CDR3 length: 16 amino acids. The trim removed 5 bases at V and 6 bases at J, leaving 12 bases unmatched.

In this sample, this clonotype turned up a few times. The rearrangement uses TRBV7-6 and TRBJ2-7; no clear D gene. The CDR3 sequence is 13 residues long. The germline V gene encodes CDR1 SGHVS and CDR2 FNYEAQ. V was trimmed by 1 base and J by 3 bases, leaving 7 bases between them. The CDR3 DNA follows: TGTGCCAGCAGCTTAGAGGCCTACTACGAGCAGTACTTC. Amino acid sequence: CASSLEAYYEQYF. Looking up the rest from reference TRBV7-6 and TRBJ2-7 gives the full variable domain: GAGVSQSPRYKVTKRGQDVALRCDPISGHVSLYWYRQALGQGPEFLTYFNYEAQQDKSGLPNDRFSAERPEGSISTLTIQRTEQRDSAMYRCASSLEAYYEQYFGPGTRLTVT.

This clonotype was counted many times. The chain is built from TRBV20-1 and TRBJ2-3; D call uncertain. The V gene lost 1 base and the J gene lost 2 bases, with 4 bases spanning the gap. Germline CDR1 reads DFQATT; CDR2 reads SNEGSKA (reference sequence). The CDR3 runs 12 residues. The CDR3 sequence is CSARANTDTQYF. CDR3 DNA: TGCAGTGCTAGAGCTAACACAGATACGCAGTATTTT.

The V gene is TRBV24-1, the J gene TRBJ2-1; 11 bases line up with TRBD2. Germline V CDR1 and CDR2: KGHDR, SFDVKD. CDR3 length: 19 residues. The trim removed 3 bases at V and 7 bases at J, leaving 16 bases unmatched. The CDR3 reads CATSDQTSGGDPKGNEQFF. The CDR3 DNA follows: TGTGCCACCAGTGATCAAACTAGCGGGGGAGACCCAAAGGGGAATGAGCAGTTCTTC.

This clonotype was counted many times. The chain combines TRBV19 with TRBJ2-7; D not certain. The V end lost 3 bases, the J end lost 4 bases, and 13 bases lay between the germline ends. Germline V gene data show CDR1 as LNHDA and CDR2 as SQIVND (reference sequence). The CDR3 has 14 residues. This CDR3 is CASSIRAFDYEQYF. The DNA of the CDR3 is TGTGCCAGTAGTATTCGGGCGTTTGATTACGAGCAGTACTTC.

This clonotype appeared once. Mismatch with germline at one junction end may stem from a read error. The V gene is TRBV7-9, the J gene TRBJ1-2; D is uncertain. CDR1 is SEHNR, CDR2 FQNEAQ, per germline (reference sequence). The CDR3 runs 13 residues. The CDR3 bases are TGTGTCAGCAGCTTAGTGGGTGGCTATGGCTACACCTTC. Translation: CVSSLVGGYGYTF.

This clonotype was picked up many times. This chain links TRBV12-3 or TRBV12-4 with TRBJ1-3; D unclear. CDR3 size: 18 residues. The V end lost 3 bases, the J end lost 0 bases, and 18 bases lay between the germline ends. This CDR3 reads CASSLMLVHPTSGNTIYF. The CDR3 DNA sequence: TGTGCCAGCAGTTTGATGCTCGTTCACCCTACCTCTGGAAACACCATATATTTT.

This clonotype showed up many times. The rearrangement joins TRBV5-1 to TRBJ2-7; D might be TRBD2 (5 bases). The CDR3 spans 13 residues. Germline V gives CDR1 SGHRS, CDR2 YFSETQ. Between the trimmed V and J ends, which lost 0 bases and 6 bases, there was a span of 10 bases. The CDR3 reads CASSLVGRGEQYF. The DNA for the CDR3 is TGCGCCAGCAGCTTGGTAGGTCGGGGCGAGCAGTACTTC. The full variable domain, completed using reference TRBV5-1 and TRBJ2-7, is KAGVTQTPRYLIKTRGQQVTLSCSPISGHRSVSWYQQTPGQGLQFLFEYFSETQRNKGNFPGRFSGRQFSNSRSEMNVSTLELGDSALYLCASSLVGRGEQYFGPGTRLTVT.

The chain recombines TRBV6-1 with TRBJ2-1; weak D call: TRBD1 (6 bases). Germline V CDR1 and CDR2: MNHNS, SASEGT. The CDR3 extends over 14 amino acids. The V and J ends lost 3 bases and 4 bases respectively, with 10 bases between them. CDR3 sequence (DNA): TGTGCCAGCAGTGACGCTGACAGGTACAATGAGCAGTTCTTC. This encodes CASSDADRYNEQFF.

The chain couples TRBV29-1 to TRBJ2-7, with D possibly matching TRBD1 (6 bases). The V and J ends lost 2 bases and 0 bases respectively, with 8 bases between them. The CDR3 is 13 residues long. The germline V gene has CDR1 SQVTM and CDR2 ANQGSEA. The CDR3 region is CSVETGTSYEQYF. The CDR3 DNA follows: TGCAGCGTTGAAACAGGGACCTCCTACGAGCAGTACTTC.

Ten or more counts support this clonotype. V and J are TRBV10-3 and TRBJ2-1; 8 bases fit TRBD1. CDR1 is ENHRY, CDR2 SYGVKD, per germline. The CDR3 has 14 residues. V was pared by 5 bases and J by 3 bases, with 3 bases of the junction left unmatched. The CDR3 sequence is CAISMGQDYNEQFF. As DNA, the CDR3 is TGTGCCATCAGTATGGGACAGGACTACAATGAGCAGTTCTTC.

This chain joins TRBV5-1 and TRBJ1-2, with 12 nucleotides matching TRBD1. V lost 4 bases to trimming and J lost 5 bases; unmatched junction nucleotides: 6. The germline gives CDR1 SGHRS, CDR2 YFSETQ. The CDR3 has 15 residues. The CDR3 DNA sequence: TGCGCCAGCAGCCCTGGGACAGGGGGCAGGTATGGCTACACCTTC. This codes for CASSPGTGGRYGYTF.

The rearrangement uses TRBV5-1 and TRBJ2-2; 9 nucleotides align to TRBD2. V was clipped by 6 bases and J by 5 bases; unmatched bases: 8. This CDR3 is 15 amino acids long. Germline V gives CDR1 SGHRS, CDR2 YFSETQ. The CDR3 DNA reads TGCGCCAGCATCCAAGCGGGGGGTACGACCGGGGAGCTGTTTTTT. This encodes CASIQAGGTTGELFF.

This clonotype was picked up a small number of times. This chain uses TRBV6-1 with TRBJ1-2; D may be TRBD1 (6 bases). The CDR3 loop spans 15 amino acids. Germline loops: CDR1 MNHNS, CDR2 SASEGT. Trimming removed 6 bases at V and 3 bases at J, with 17 bases between. The DNA of the CDR3 is TGTGCCAGCAGCAAAGGGGGGGGACCGGACTATGGCTACACCTTC. The encoded protein is CASSKGGGPDYGYTF.

The sample holds many counts of this clonotype. The chain recombines TRBV28 with TRBJ2-7; the D gene is possibly TRBD1 (6 bases). There are 15 residues in the CDR3. CDR1 is MDHEN and CDR2 is SYDVKM in the germline V gene. With 6 bases removed from V and 0 bases from J, the gap between germline ends came to 15 bases. The CDR3 loop is CASSRSGTSSYEQYF. The CDR3 nucleotides read TGTGCCAGCAGCCGGTCCGGGACATCCTCCTACGAGCAGTACTTC. Full variable domain (rest looked up from reference TRBV28 and TRBJ2-7): DVKVTQSSRYLVKRTGEKVFLECVQDMDHENMFWYRQDPGLGLRLIYFSYDVKMKEKGDIPEGYSVSREKKERFSLILESASTNQTSMYLCASSRSGTSSYEQYFGPGTRLTVT.

This chain links TRBV7-9 with TRBJ2-3; D not resolved. The germline gives CDR1 SEHNR, CDR2 FQNEAQ (reference sequence). The ends were cut back, 2 bases at V and 2 bases at J, with 8 bases in the middle. The CDR3 contains 14 residues. CDR3 amino acids: CASSLLVFTDTQYF. The CDR3 coding sequence is TGTGCCAGCAGCTTACTGGTCTTCACAGATACGCAGTATTTT.

In the case of this clonotype: Just one base apart from a much larger clone, this may be a read error. The chain carries TRBV2 and TRBJ1-4; D is perhaps TRBD1 (6 bases). This CDR3 has 15 amino acids. CDR1 and CDR2 from the germline V gene are SNHLY and FYNNEI. CDR3 bases: TGTGCCAGCATCTTGGACAGCGCAACTGATGAAAAACTGTTTTTT. The encoded protein is CASILDSATDEKLFF.

This clonotype was found once. A much more abundant neighbour one base away suggests this may be a read error. The rearrangement uses TRBV5-1 and TRBJ2-2, with D possibly matching TRBD1 (5 bases). Germline CDR1 reads SGHRS; CDR2 reads YFSETQ. CDR3 length equals 14 residues. V lost 2 bases and J lost 6, with 11 bases in between. CDR3 loop: CASSFSGLSGELFF. The DNA for the CDR3 is TGCGCCAGCAGCTTCTCAGGGTTGTCCGGGGAGCTGTTTTTT.

A note on this clonotype: Just one base apart from a much larger clone, this may be a read error. This chain links TRBV12-3 or TRBV12-4 with TRBJ2-7, with TRBD2 matching over 7 bases. This CDR3 spans 15 amino acids. V lost 6 bases to trimming and J lost 3 bases; unmatched junction nucleotides: 11. For the CDR3, the DNA is TGTGCCAGCAGCCGTGGGGAGGGTCTCAACTACGAGCAGTACTTC. This translates into CASSRGEGLNYEQYF.

The CDR3 DNA is TGTGCCAGCAGCTTAGTTCGCCAGGGCACTGAAGCTTTCTTT. Protein: CASSLVRQGTEAFF. The chain recombines TRBV7-9 with TRBJ1-1; the D gene is possibly TRBD1 (5 bases). CDR3 length: 14 residues. Germline V CDR1 and CDR2: SEHNR, FQNEAQ (reference sequence). Trimming removed 1 base from V and 4 bases from J, with 10 bases in between.

This clonotype has more than one count but fewer than ten. The rearrangement joins TRBV6-2 or TRBV6-3 to TRBJ2-3; D not certain. Germline V gene sequence: CDR1 MNHEY, CDR2 SVGEGT. This CDR3 is 14 amino acids long. V was pared by 0 bases and J by 6 bases, with 10 bases between. The CDR3 sequence is CASSYSQLVDTQYF. CDR3 coding DNA: TGTGCCAGCAGTTACTCTCAGCTGGTTGATACGCAGTATTTT.

This chain links TRBV5-6 with TRBJ1-2, with TRBD1 matching 8 bases. There are 15 residues in the CDR3. Germline CDR1 reads SGHDT; CDR2 reads YYEEEE. J lost 3 bases, V lost 2 bases, and 6 bases had no gene match. CDR3 nucleotide sequence: TGTGCCAGCAGCTTTGCAGGGGGCGAACACTATGGCTACACCTTC. Translating gives CASSFAGGEHYGYTF.

This clonotype was detected a few times. This chain uses TRBV4-3 with TRBJ1-2; no definite D call. The CDR3 covers 15 residues. The V and J ends lost 4 bases and 4 bases respectively, with 16 bases between them. In germline, CDR1 is LGHNA, CDR2 YSLEER. The CDR3 sequence: CASSLEDSNFYGYTF. The CDR3 region has the DNA TGCGCCAGCAGCCTGGAGGACTCAAACTTCTATGGCTACACCTTC.

At least ten counts were recorded for this clonotype. The chain carries TRBV7-3 and TRBJ2-2; D is unresolved. The length of the CDR3 is 15 residues. The germline V and J ends were trimmed by 4 bases and 2 bases, with 11 bases remaining between them. Germline lookup yields CDR1 SGHTA and CDR2 FQGTGA. As DNA, the CDR3 is TGTGCCAGCAGCTCCTGGACGAGAAACACCGGGGAGCTGTTTTTT. Translating it yields CASSSWTRNTGELFF.

The chain combines TRBV29-1 with TRBJ1-2, with D unclear. This CDR3 is built from 12 residues. Germline CDR1 and CDR2: SQVTM and ANQGSEA. V shed 3 bases and J shed 6 bases, with 11 bases lying between them. For the CDR3, the DNA is TGCAGCGTTGAGAGTGGAAGTGATGGCTACACCTTC. This codes for CSVESGSDGYTF.